This T cell receptor (beta chain) was sequenced for a study of T cells in tumors after PD-1 blockade (dated by TCRdb to about 2019). General notes on the study: Patients with prior checkpoint blockade, systemic immunosuppressant use, or recent radiotherapy or other anti-cancer therapy within 4 weeks were excluded. On average, peripheral blood samples had 113,528 TCR templates (range roughly 24,679-290,000) and 36,536 unique clonotypes. A subset of patients also received ongoing daily vismodegib 150 mg during anti-PD-1 treatment. Using site-matched tumors from BCC or SCC patients sampled before and after anti-PD-1 therapy, the study carried out paired single-cell RNA and TCR sequencing. RECIST version 1.1 was used to evaluate clinical response. To compare clonotypes in blood and tumor, bulk TCR sequencing was done on 10 peripheral blood samples taken from roughly five patients. Patients were treated with either pembrolizumab 200 mg every 3 weeks or cemiplimab 350 mg every 2 weeks.

Remarks on this clone: Its binding antigen is unknown. No base quality values were provided; no much bigger clone lies one nucleotide off.

What the work shows at the level of the full study, not this receptor alone: About 41% of tumor TCR clonotypes were detected in blood, and some novel exhausted tumor clones were observed in pre-treatment blood, which was taken as suggesting peripheral recruitment. The source of novel T cell clones was not identified and could include lymphoid organs or rare unexpanded clones within the tumor or its periphery.

Deep TCRbeta sequencing was performed with the immunoSEQ platform. The original methods were these. Only productive rearrangements were exported from the immunoSEQ Analyzer for downstream analysis. Bulk TCRbeta clonotypes were assigned T cell phenotypes by matching to single-cell RNA+TCR-seq clones sharing the same TCRbeta sequence. Using bulk TCR sequencing data, clone enrichment in tumor was calculated by dividing a clone's tumor frequency by the same clone's PBMC frequency. TCRs were grouped by GLIPH into specificity groups, defined as clusters of distinct TCRs likely recognizing common antigens via shared CDR3 motifs. TCRdb holds this immuneACCESS table with in-frame rearrangements only. Some clones are missing; in checked studies, unresolved V genes explain under half, and the rest has no known cause. V and J calls and clone size are those listed in that table; D and trimming were worked out from the DNA. The sample profile shows roughly 50,000 clones; roughly 80% of them were found once. The ten biggest clones cover about 3.8% of the sample.

What this sample's time point label stands for: before anti-PD-1 therapy. Genomic DNA extracted from tumor biopsies or peripheral blood was used for bulk TCRbeta sequencing, with input ranging from roughly 550 ng to 6,500 ng. All patients had histologically proven advanced or metastatic basal or squamous cell carcinoma and were poor candidates for surgical resection. The basal cell carcinoma cohort comprised more than 10 patients, of whom roughly eight had bulk tumor TCR sequencing. CDR1 and CDR2, looked up from the germline V gene (reference sequence), are LNHDA and SQIVND. V is reduced by 1 base and J by 4 bases, leaving a spacing of 12 bases between them. The CDR3 starts with the cysteine, ends with the phenylalanine, and has 15 residues. Here the CDR3 DNA is all that survives: 45 bases in frame from base 1.

This sequence originates from a human donor with basal cell carcinoma. In this chain, TRBV19 is recombined with TRBJ2-3, with the D gene uncertain. The sequenced sample was PBMCs, obtained before anti-PD-1 treatment. Read as DNA, the sequence is TGTGCCAGTAGTATAGGGGCCCACGACGCAGATACGCAGTATTTT. The translation is CASSIGAHDADTQYF.